The rows below give T cell receptor beta chains drawn from one sample of a study of T cell responses to AZD1222 COVID-19 vaccine. Data came from immunoSEQ multiplex PCR; TCRdb stores just in-frame clones and leaves some out. The sample includes about 140,000 clones, about nine tenths of them seen just once. Sequenced here: peripheral blood, sampled on day 0 of AZD1222 vaccination. All receptors derive from an adult in good health. The CDR3 runs from the conserved cysteine through the conserved F or W. A D gene is named only where the DNA matches it firmly. Where a row states a size, it is once, few, many or the class of an expanded clone; other rows omit it.

v_gene	d_gene	j_gene	abundance	CDR3aa	CDR3nt
TRBV6-5	-	TRBJ1-1	-	CASGTSVNTEAFF	TGTGCCAGCGGCACCTCAGTGAACACTGAAGCTTTCTTT
TRBV7-9	TRBD1	TRBJ1-4	few	CASSDRGTNEKLFF	TGTGCCAGCAGCGACAGGGGCACTAATGAAAAACTGTTTTTT
TRBV18	-	TRBJ2-7	-	CASSRQGSWTERLPYEQYF	TGTGCCAGCTCACGGCAGGGTTCATGGACAGAGAGACTACCCTACGAGCAGTACTTC
TRBV7-3	-	TRBJ2-1	-	CASSVPGGRNEQFF	TGTGCCAGCAGCGTCCCTGGTGGGCGCAATGAGCAGTTCTTC
TRBV28	-	TRBJ1-5	-	CASSLRGARNQPQHF	TGTGCCAGCAGTTTACGAGGGGCCCGGAATCAGCCCCAGCATTTT
TRBV12-5	TRBD2	TRBJ2-5	-	CASGLGGGSKETQYF	TGTGCTAGTGGTTTGGGGGGCGGGAGTAAAGAGACCCAGTACTTC
TRBV5-4	-	TRBJ2-3	-	CASSWADTQYF	TGTGCCAGCAGCTGGGCAGATACGCAGTATTTT
TRBV5-6	-	TRBJ1-4	few	CASSLLPSTNEKLFF	TGTGCCAGCAGCTTGTTGCCTTCAACTAATGAAAAACTGTTTTTT
TRBV5-1	-	TRBJ2-3	-	CASSPSLTLFTDTQYF	TGCGCCAGCAGTCCTTCTTTGACTCTTTTCACAGATACGCAGTATTTT
TRBV5-1	TRBD1	TRBJ2-1	-	CASSPLTGAAYNEQFF	TGCGCCAGCAGCCCCCTGACAGGGGCGGCCTACAATGAGCAGTTCTTC
TRBV27	TRBD2	TRBJ2-7	-	CASWSRGGYEQYF	TGTGCCAGCTGGTCGCGGGGGGGCTACGAGCAGTACTTC
TRBV19	-	TRBJ2-3	-	CASSPWDGNTDTQYF	TGTGCCAGTAGTCCTTGGGACGGAAACACAGATACGCAGTATTTT
TRBV20-1	TRBD1	TRBJ2-2	once	CSASGQDANTGELFF	TGCAGTGCTAGTGGACAGGACGCGAACACCGGGGAGCTGTTTTTT
TRBV28	-	TRBJ2-7	-	CASRLSGYEQYF	TGTGCCAGCAGGCTCTCAGGGTACGAGCAGTACTTC
TRBV6-5	-	TRBJ2-3	-	CASSQWGEGTDTQYF	TGTGCCAGCAGTCAGTGGGGAGAGGGCACAGATACGCAGTATTTT
TRBV27	TRBD2	TRBJ2-7	-	CASRDRTSGPYEQYF	TGTGCCAGCAGAGACAGGACTAGCGGTCCCTACGAGCAGTACTTC
TRBV18	-	TRBJ1-1	-	CASSLTSRNTEAFF	TGTGCCAGCTCACTAACATCCAGGAACACTGAAGCTTTCTTT
TRBV4-1	-	TRBJ2-2	-	CASSQAPRGGGELFF	TGCGCCAGCAGCCAAGCCCCCAGGGGAGGCGGGGAGCTGTTTTTT
TRBV5-4	-	TRBJ1-2	-	CASSLPFTGIRGGYTF	TGTGCCAGCAGCTTGCCATTCACAGGGATACGGGGTGGCTACACCTTC
TRBV5-1	-	TRBJ2-1	-	CASSSVGETYNEQFF	TGCGCCAGCAGCTCCGTGGGGGAGACCTACAATGAGCAGTTCTTC
TRBV12-3/TRBV12-4	TRBD1	TRBJ2-7	-	CATRQGESYEQYF	TGTGCCACCAGACAGGGGGAGTCCTACGAGCAGTACTTC
TRBV11-3	-	TRBJ2-2	-	CASSSAGANTGELFF	TGTGCCAGCAGCTCCGCAGGGGCGAACACCGGGGAGCTGTTTTTT
TRBV6-6	TRBD1	TRBJ1-4	-	CASSIRDRGEKLFF	TGTGCCAGCAGTATCCGGGACAGAGGGGAAAAACTGTTTTTT
TRBV30	-	TRBJ1-4	-	CAWSEKSVTNEKLFF	TGTGCCTGGAGTGAGAAATCGGTTACTAATGAAAAACTGTTTTTT
TRBV19	TRBD1	TRBJ1-5	-	CASSGRTGPYQPQHF	TGTGCCAGTAGCGGCCGGACAGGGCCGTACCAGCCCCAGCATTTT
TRBV29-1	-	TRBJ2-1	-	CSVEPPASSYNEQFF	TGCAGCGTTGAACCGCCTGCGAGCTCCTACAATGAGCAGTTCTTC
TRBV5-5	-	TRBJ1-2	-	CASSLSRGDGYTF	TGTGCCAGCAGCTTGTCCAGGGGAGATGGCTACACCTTC
TRBV15	TRBD1	TRBJ1-2	once	CATRVPWNPGGVDGYTF	TGTGCCACCAGAGTCCCATGGAACCCAGGGGGCGTCGATGGCTACACCTTC
TRBV6-5	-	TRBJ2-3	once	CASRRSGGGTDTQYF	TGTGCCAGCAGGCGTAGTGGGGGCGGCACAGATACGCAGTATTTT
TRBV30	-	TRBJ1-4	-	CAWSVWGTNEKLFF	TGTGCCTGGAGTGTCTGGGGGACTAATGAAAAACTGTTTTTT
TRBV4-2	TRBD2	TRBJ2-2	-	CASSQEAGGRTGELFF	TGTGCCAGCAGCCAAGAAGCGGGAGGGAGAACCGGGGAGCTGTTTTTT
TRBV6-5	-	TRBJ1-2	-	CASSYSNRGEGYTF	TGTGCCAGCAGTTACTCGAATCGTGGAGAGGGCTACACCTTC
TRBV10-2	-	TRBJ2-1	-	CASREGGVNEQFF	TGCGCCAGCAGGGAAGGGGGGGTCAATGAGCAGTTCTTC
TRBV19	TRBD1	TRBJ1-2	-	CASSRKGQGDYGYTF	TGTGCCAGCAGTAGGAAGGGACAGGGGGACTATGGCTACACCTTC